This record concerns one T cell receptor (beta chain) sequence. CDR3 length: 14 residues. The V end lost 3 bases, the J end lost 5 bases, and 10 bases lay between the germline ends. The germline V gene encodes CDR1 MNHEY and CDR2 SVGAGI. The data stem from a study of T cell changes during pregnancy in multiple sclerosis. TCRdb's copy holds only in-frame clones and misses some; the assay was immunoSEQ multiplex PCR. The sample lists about 40,000 clones, more than 85% occurring once. The gene calls are TRBV6-5 and TRBJ2-2; D might be TRBD2 (6 bases). The clonotype originates from a female donor with multiple sclerosis, enrolled in a pregnancy study. The sample consisted of CD8+ T cells from peripheral blood mononuclear cells, taken before pregnancy. CDR3 in amino acids: CASSYPGVTGELFF. The DNA for the CDR3 is TGTGCCAGCAGTTATCCGGGGGTTACCGGGGAGCTGTTTTTT.